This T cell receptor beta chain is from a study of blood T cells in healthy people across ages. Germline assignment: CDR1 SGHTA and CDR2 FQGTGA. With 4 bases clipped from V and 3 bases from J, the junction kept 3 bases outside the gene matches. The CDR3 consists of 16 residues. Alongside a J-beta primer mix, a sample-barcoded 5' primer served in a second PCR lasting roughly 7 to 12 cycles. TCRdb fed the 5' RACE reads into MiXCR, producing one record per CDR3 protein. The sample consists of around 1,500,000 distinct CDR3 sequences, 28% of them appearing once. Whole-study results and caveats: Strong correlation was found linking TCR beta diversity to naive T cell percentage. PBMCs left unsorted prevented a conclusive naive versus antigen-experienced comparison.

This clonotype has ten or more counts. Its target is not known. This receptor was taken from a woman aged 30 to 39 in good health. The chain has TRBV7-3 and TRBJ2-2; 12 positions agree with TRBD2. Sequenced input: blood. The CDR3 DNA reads TGTGCCAGCAGCTCCCGGACTAGCGGGGACACCGGGGAGCTGTTTTTT. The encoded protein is CASSSRTSGDTGELFF.